This is a list of T cell receptor beta chains from one sample in a study of shared clonotypes between healthy human individuals. Clones were sequenced by immunoSEQ multiplex PCR, and TCRdb holds only the in-frame ones, with some missing. This table holds nearly 1,000,000 clones, around three quarters found once. Sequencing input: memory CD4+ T cells sorted from blood. The source is a man aged 18 to 30 in good health. Both conserved end residues are part of each CDR3. A D gene is named only where the DNA matches it firmly. The size entry is marked missing in some rows and otherwise reads once, few, many or a size class.

v_gene: TRBV18; abundance: NA; j_gene: TRBJ2-3; d_gene: NA; CDR3nt: TGTGCCAGCTCACCATCCGGGGGAGATACGCAGTATTTT; CDR3aa: CASSPSGGDTQYF
v_gene: TRBV5-4; abundance: NA; j_gene: TRBJ2-5; d_gene: TRBD2; CDR3nt: TGTGCCAGCAGCTCAGGCGGGAGGGCCGGGGAGACCCAGTACTTC; CDR3aa: CASSSGGRAGETQYF
v_gene: TRBV5-1; abundance: NA; j_gene: TRBJ1-1; d_gene: NA; CDR3nt: TGCGCCAGCAGCGCCCAGGGTGACACTGAAGCTTTCTTT; CDR3aa: CASSAQGDTEAFF
v_gene: TRBV5-1; abundance: once; j_gene: TRBJ1-3; d_gene: NA; CDR3nt: TGCGCCAGCAGCTTGGAAAAAGGGGCAAATGGAAACACCATATATTTT; CDR3aa: CASSLEKGANGNTIYF
v_gene: TRBV29-1; abundance: once; j_gene: TRBJ1-2; d_gene: NA; CDR3nt: TGCAGCGTTGAAAGAGGGGCCTATGGCTACACCTTC; CDR3aa: CSVERGAYGYTF
v_gene: TRBV4-3; abundance: NA; j_gene: TRBJ1-2; d_gene: NA; CDR3nt: TGCGCCAGCAGCCGACAGGACAGCGCGAACTATGGCTACACCTTC; CDR3aa: CASSRQDSANYGYTF
v_gene: TRBV9; abundance: NA; j_gene: TRBJ1-5; d_gene: NA; CDR3nt: TGTGCCAGCAGCGTAGCGGGCGACCCCAATCAGCCCCAGCATTTT; CDR3aa: CASSVAGDPNQPQHF
v_gene: TRBV7-9; abundance: NA; j_gene: TRBJ2-1; d_gene: TRBD2; CDR3nt: TGTGCCAGCAGTTCCAGCGGGGGGGCTTACAATGAGCAGTTCTTC; CDR3aa: CASSSSGGAYNEQFF
v_gene: TRBV7-8; abundance: NA; j_gene: TRBJ1-1; d_gene: NA; CDR3nt: TGTGCCAGCAGCTTACAGGGAGGTCCTATGAACACTGAAGCTTTCTTT; CDR3aa: CASSLQGGPMNTEAFF
v_gene: TRBV2; abundance: NA; j_gene: TRBJ2-2; d_gene: NA; CDR3nt: TGTGCCAGCAGGGTTTACACCGGGGAGCTGTTTTTT; CDR3aa: CASRVYTGELFF
v_gene: TRBV6-6; abundance: NA; j_gene: TRBJ2-3; d_gene: TRBD2; CDR3nt: TGTGCCAGCAGGTATAGCGGGACTAGCACAGATACGCAGTATTTT; CDR3aa: CASRYSGTSTDTQYF
v_gene: TRBV5-4; abundance: few; j_gene: TRBJ2-3; d_gene: TRBD2; CDR3nt: TGTGCCAGCAGCCGGCGGGAGGGAGATACGCAGTATTTT; CDR3aa: CASSRREGDTQYF
v_gene: TRBV5-4; abundance: NA; j_gene: TRBJ1-4; d_gene: TRBD1; CDR3nt: TGTGCCAGCAGCTTGGGAGGGGGCATCACTAATGAAAAACTGTTTTTT; CDR3aa: CASSLGGGITNEKLFF
v_gene: TRBV7-9; abundance: NA; j_gene: TRBJ2-7; d_gene: TRBD2; CDR3nt: TGTGCCAGCAGCCCGGGGGGGCATTCCTACGAGCAGTACTTC; CDR3aa: CASSPGGHSYEQYF
v_gene: TRBV9; abundance: NA; j_gene: TRBJ2-6; d_gene: TRBD2; CDR3nt: TGTGCCAGCCGGACTAGTGGGGCCAACGTCCTGACTTTC; CDR3aa: CASRTSGANVLTF
v_gene: TRBV6-1; abundance: NA; j_gene: TRBJ2-7; d_gene: NA; CDR3nt: TGTGCCAGCAGTGCCGGCTTATGGGGGGCCTCCGAGCAGTACTTC; CDR3aa: CASSAGLWGASEQYF
v_gene: TRBV6-5; abundance: NA; j_gene: TRBJ1-4; d_gene: NA; CDR3nt: TGTGCCAGCATGGAGGGAGGTAATGAAAAACTGTTTTTT; CDR3aa: CASMEGGNEKLFF
v_gene: TRBV5-4; abundance: NA; j_gene: TRBJ1-5; d_gene: NA; CDR3nt: TGTGCCAGCAGCTTGGGCCCGAGCAATCAGCCCCAGCATTTT; CDR3aa: CASSLGPSNQPQHF
v_gene: TRBV5-1; abundance: NA; j_gene: TRBJ2-1; d_gene: TRBD2; CDR3nt: TGCGCCAGCAGCTCAAGACTAGCGGGAGACGTTGAGCAGTTCTTC; CDR3aa: CASSSRLAGDVEQFF
v_gene: TRBV6-1; abundance: NA; j_gene: TRBJ1-5; d_gene: NA; CDR3nt: TGTGCCAGCAGTGACCAAGACAATCAGCCCCAGCATTTT; CDR3aa: CASSDQDNQPQHF
v_gene: TRBV25-1; abundance: NA; j_gene: TRBJ2-5; d_gene: NA; CDR3nt: TGTGCCAGCAGGGGGTCGTCCGAGACCCAGTACTTC; CDR3aa: CASRGSSETQYF
v_gene: TRBV13; abundance: NA; j_gene: TRBJ2-2; d_gene: TRBD2; CDR3nt: TGTGCCAGCAGCTCAAGCGGGAGTGACACCGGGGAGCTGTTTTTT; CDR3aa: CASSSSGSDTGELFF
v_gene: TRBV13; abundance: once; j_gene: TRBJ1-1; d_gene: NA; CDR3nt: TGTGCCAGCAGCTTAGACGTAACTGAAGCTTTCTTT; CDR3aa: CASSLDVTEAFF
v_gene: TRBV6-1; abundance: once; j_gene: TRBJ2-7; d_gene: TRBD1; CDR3nt: TGTGCCAGCAGTGGGGCAGGGGGCTACTACGAGCAGTACTTC; CDR3aa: CASSGAGGYYEQYF
v_gene: TRBV30; abundance: NA; j_gene: TRBJ2-1; d_gene: NA; CDR3nt: TGTGCCTGGAGTCTCAGGCGGGATGAGCAGTTCTTC; CDR3aa: CAWSLRRDEQFF
v_gene: TRBV27; abundance: NA; j_gene: TRBJ1-5; d_gene: NA; CDR3nt: TGTGCCAGCAGATCCATTTGGCTCAATCAGCCCCAGCATTTT; CDR3aa: CASRSIWLNQPQHF
v_gene: TRBV4-1; abundance: NA; j_gene: TRBJ2-6; d_gene: NA; CDR3nt: TGCGCCAGCAGCCAAGAATCCGTCCTGACTTTC; CDR3aa: CASSQESVLTF
v_gene: TRBV30; abundance: NA; j_gene: TRBJ2-7; d_gene: NA; CDR3nt: TGTGCCTGGAGACAGTCCTACGAGCAGTACTTC; CDR3aa: CAWRQSYEQYF
v_gene: TRBV10-3; abundance: NA; j_gene: TRBJ2-1; d_gene: TRBD2; CDR3nt: TGTGCCACGGGGGAGGGCGGGAGCTCCTACAATGAGCAGTTCTTC; CDR3aa: CATGEGGSSYNEQFF
v_gene: TRBV6-5; abundance: NA; j_gene: TRBJ2-1; d_gene: NA; CDR3nt: TGTGCCAGCTCTCCGGGACATTCGGAGCAGTTCTTC; CDR3aa: CASSPGHSEQFF
v_gene: TRBV6-1; abundance: NA; j_gene: TRBJ2-2; d_gene: NA; CDR3nt: TGTGCCAGCATCCGACAGGCCTTCACCGGGGAGCTGTTTTTT; CDR3aa: CASIRQAFTGELFF
v_gene: TRBV28; abundance: NA; j_gene: TRBJ2-1; d_gene: TRBD2; CDR3nt: TGTGCCAGCAGTTTCGGGACTAGCGGCTCCAATGAGCAGTTCTTC; CDR3aa: CASSFGTSGSNEQFF
v_gene: TRBV5-6; abundance: NA; j_gene: TRBJ1-1; d_gene: TRBD1; CDR3nt: TGTGCCAGCAGGATGACAGGGATGAACACTGAAGCTTTCTTT; CDR3aa: CASRMTGMNTEAFF
v_gene: TRBV6-1; abundance: NA; j_gene: TRBJ2-2; d_gene: NA; CDR3nt: TGTGCCAGCTCTCTCGATGGTTTTGGCACCGGGGAGCTGTTTTTT; CDR3aa: CASSLDGFGTGELFF
v_gene: TRBV7-2; abundance: NA; j_gene: TRBJ1-3; d_gene: TRBD1; CDR3nt: TGTGCCACAAAACAGGGGTCGGGAGGAAACACCATATATTTT; CDR3aa: CATKQGSGGNTIYF
v_gene: TRBV19; abundance: once; j_gene: TRBJ1-4; d_gene: NA; CDR3nt: TGTGCCAGTAGGCATGGAAGGACAGTTAATGAAAAACTGTTTTTT; CDR3aa: CASRHGRTVNEKLFF
v_gene: TRBV4-2; abundance: NA; j_gene: TRBJ1-5; d_gene: NA; CDR3nt: TGTGCCAGCAGCCAAGTCGCCAATCAGCCCCAGCATTTT; CDR3aa: CASSQVANQPQHF
v_gene: TRBV28; abundance: once; j_gene: TRBJ1-6; d_gene: NA; CDR3nt: TGTGCCAGCAGCGGCCACGTCAGGGGTGAGTCACCCCTCCACTTT; CDR3aa: CASSGHVRGESPLHF
v_gene: TRBV27; abundance: NA; j_gene: TRBJ1-5; d_gene: NA; CDR3nt: TGTGCCAGCAGTCCATGGGGGGATCAGCCCCAGCATTTT; CDR3aa: CASSPWGDQPQHF
v_gene: TRBV10-1; abundance: few; j_gene: TRBJ1-2; d_gene: NA; CDR3nt: TGCGCCAGCAGCCTCGACCAGAACTATGGCTACACCTTC; CDR3aa: CASSLDQNYGYTF
v_gene: TRBV6-1; abundance: many; j_gene: TRBJ2-3; d_gene: NA; CDR3nt: TGTGCCAGCACATCGGGGGCTGTGAGGGCAGATACGCAGTATTTT; CDR3aa: CASTSGAVRADTQYF
v_gene: TRBV5-1; abundance: NA; j_gene: TRBJ2-7; d_gene: NA; CDR3nt: TGCGCCAGCAGCCTTTTCTCCTACGAGCAGTACTTC; CDR3aa: CASSLFSYEQYF
v_gene: TRBV18; abundance: NA; j_gene: TRBJ1-1; d_gene: NA; CDR3nt: TGTGCCAGCTCACCGATCAGGGACACTGAAGCTTTCTTT; CDR3aa: CASSPIRDTEAFF
v_gene: TRBV19; abundance: NA; j_gene: TRBJ1-5; d_gene: NA; CDR3nt: TGTGCCAGTAGTATGGGCCTTCAGCCCCAGCATTTT; CDR3aa: CASSMGLQPQHF
v_gene: TRBV25-1; abundance: NA; j_gene: TRBJ2-3; d_gene: TRBD1; CDR3nt: TGTGCCAGCAGTGACTCGAGGTCAGGGGGTTCCACAGATACGCAGTATTTT; CDR3aa: CASSDSRSGGSTDTQYF
v_gene: TRBV6-1; abundance: NA; j_gene: TRBJ1-6; d_gene: NA; CDR3nt: TGTGCCAGCAGTGAAGCGCCAGGATCCTATAATTCACCCCTCCACTTT; CDR3aa: CASSEAPGSYNSPLHF